The 15 T cell receptor beta chains in this list originate from one sample, sequenced in a study of cytomegalovirus exposure and HLA in healthy donors. PCR amplification relied on 60 Vbeta primers (plus 13 Jbeta primers). This table comes from immunoSEQ multiplex PCR, and its TCRdb copy is limited to in-frame clones, with some not included. The repertoire holds roughly 190,000 clones, with roughly 80% as singletons. The source material was PBMCs. These receptors were taken from a female donor in good health and CMV-seronegative.

The chain recombines TRBV5-6 with TRBJ1-1; 11 nucleotides match TRBD1. Germline V gene lookup returns CDR1 SGHDT and CDR2 YYEEEE. The V segment lost 4 bases and the J segment 5 bases; nucleotides outside the gene matches: 10. The CDR3 is 16 residues long. CDR3 nucleotides: TGTGCCAGCAGCGTCCTTACGGGACAGGGGGGAACTGAAGCTTTCTTT. It encodes CASSVLTGQGGTEAFF.

The table lists this clone with a few counts. The chain has TRBV5-1 and TRBJ1-1; tentatively, D is TRBD1 (5 bases). The CDR3 runs 14 residues. The germline gives CDR1 SGHRS, CDR2 YFSETQ. V lost 0 bases to trimming and J lost 3 bases, with 9 bases between them. In DNA, the CDR3 is TGCGCCAGCAGCTTGGGCAGGGCTGACACTGAAGCTTTCTTT. It encodes CASSLGRADTEAFF. Supplemented by reference TRBV5-1 and TRBJ1-1, the full variable domain reads KAGVTQTPRYLIKTRGQQVTLSCSPISGHRSVSWYQQTPGQGLQFLFEYFSETQRNKGNFPGRFSGRQFSNSRSEMNVSTLELGDSALYLCASSLGRADTEAFFGQGTRLTVV.

The chain is built from TRBV6-5 and TRBJ2-7; D might be TRBD1 (5 bases). V was pared by 2 bases and J by 9 bases, with 11 bases between. Germline V gene lookup returns CDR1 MNHEY and CDR2 SVGAGI. The CDR3 covers 12 residues. The CDR3 sequence: CASSYGSGLQYF. The DNA for the CDR3 is TGTGCCAGCAGTTACGGTTCAGGGTTGCAGTACTTC.

The gene calls are TRBV7-9 and TRBJ1-5; 9 bases line up with TRBD1. The length of the CDR3 is 17 residues. V lost 5 bases, J lost 7 bases, and 15 bases stayed unmatched. Germline loops: CDR1 SEHNR, CDR2 FQNEAQ (reference sequence). The CDR3 spells CASSPGGGQGRGQPQHF. CDR3 sequence (DNA): TGTGCCAGCAGCCCAGGAGGGGGACAGGGACGTGGCCAGCCCCAGCATTTT.

The rearrangement uses TRBV5-1 and TRBJ1-2; TRBD1 matches 7 bases. This CDR3 contains 14 residues. Trimming at V came to 3 bases and at J to 4 bases, leaving 6 bases not matched to a gene. Per germline, CDR1 SGHRS and CDR2 YFSETQ. The CDR3 DNA follows: TGCGCCAGCAGCTACGGACAGGCACCCTATGGCTACACCTTC. It translates to CASSYGQAPYGYTF.

This clone appeared a single time. V gene TRBV6-1 combines with J gene TRBJ1-1; TRBD1 might be the D (6 bases). V lost 5 bases to trimming and J lost 1 base, with 8 bases between them. Germline assignment: CDR1 MNHNS and CDR2 SASEGT. CDR3 length equals 13 residues. The CDR3 protein is CASSRGWNTEAFF. The CDR3 coding sequence is TGTGCCAGCAGTAGGGGGTGGAACACTGAAGCTTTCTTT.

There are a few counts of this clone. This chain links TRBV27 with TRBJ2-5; D is unclear. The tail of the sequence fits TRBJ2-7 better, so the J call may be wrong. Germline V gene data show CDR1 as MNHEY and CDR2 as SMNVEV (reference sequence). The CDR3 is 13 residues long. The CDR3 spells CASRRQVSYEQYF. The CDR3 region has the DNA TGTGCCAGCCGACGTCAGGTCTCCTACGAGCAGTACTTC.

This clone showed up just once. The chain carries TRBV30 and TRBJ2-7; D is unclear. Trimming cost V 1 base and J 1 base, with 8 bases left between them. The CDR3 loop spans 13 amino acids. The germline V gene has CDR1 GTSNPN and CDR2 SVGIG (reference sequence). The CDR3 loop is CAWSGQSSYEQYF. CDR3 nucleotides: TGTGCCTGGAGTGGCCAGTCTTCCTACGAGCAGTACTTC.

The chain links TRBV10-3 to TRBJ2-5; D uncertain. This CDR3 is 12 amino acids long. The germline CDR1 and CDR2 sequences are ENHRY and SYGVKD. Deletions cut 3 bases from V and 0 bases from J, with 2 bases between. The CDR3 is CAISDYQETQYF. The CDR3, as DNA: TGTGCCATCAGTGACTACCAAGAGACCCAGTACTTC.

The V gene is TRBV15, the J gene TRBJ1-1; TRBD1 matches at 7 bases. J lost 0 bases, V lost 3 bases, and 16 bases had no gene match. This CDR3 contains 19 residues. The germline CDR1 and CDR2 sequences are LNHNV and YYDKDF (reference sequence). The CDR3 nucleotides read TGTGCCACCAGCAGGGAACTCGGGACAGCGGTAGGCATGAACACTGAAGCTTTCTTT. It yields the protein CATSRELGTAVGMNTEAFF.

The V call is TRBV7-9, the J call TRBJ1-2, with 7 bases lining up with TRBD1. Germline CDR1 is SEHNR and CDR2 is FQNEAQ (reference sequence). Germline trimming cut 5 bases from V and 5 bases from J; bases unmatched to any gene: 11. CDR3 length equals 15 residues. In DNA form, the CDR3 reads TGTGCCAGCAGCCCATTGACAGGGATGGGGTATGGCTACACCTTC. Translated: CASSPLTGMGYGYTF.

This clone has just a few counts. This chain joins TRBV4-1 and TRBJ2-1; tentatively, D is TRBD2 (5 bases). The germline gives CDR1 MGHRA, CDR2 YSYEKL. The CDR3 sequence is 17 residues long. Deletions cut 0 bases from V and 0 bases from J, with 12 bases between. In DNA, the CDR3 is TGCGCCAGCAGCCAAGAAGGACTGCCGAGCTCCTACAATGAGCAGTTCTTC. It yields the protein CASSQEGLPSSYNEQFF.

J is TRBJ1-2 and V is TRBV5-1; 9 nucleotides line up with TRBD1. Trimming removed 4 bases from V and 4 bases from J; junction bases left unmatched: 5. Germline V gene lookup returns CDR1 SGHRS and CDR2 YFSETQ. The CDR3 extends over 14 amino acids. DNA of the CDR3: TGCGCCAGCAGCCCAGGACAGGGGCCCTATGGCTACACCTTC. Encoded protein: CASSPGQGPYGYTF.

This chain joins TRBV28 and TRBJ2-3; D perhaps matches TRBD2 (6 bases). The CDR3 consists of 15 residues. Trimming pared 2 bases from V and 1 base from J, leaving 10 bases between. CDR1 and CDR2 from the germline V gene are MDHEN and SYDVKM. The CDR3 DNA reads TGTGCCAGCAGTTTAACGGGAGTGGGCACAGATACGCAGTATTTT. Translation gives CASSLTGVGTDTQYF.

CDR3 protein: CASSLVQGNTGELFF. The CDR3, as DNA: TGTGCCAGCAGCTTGGTGCAGGGTAACACCGGGGAGCTGTTTTTT. The rearrangement joins TRBV5-8 to TRBJ2-2, with D possibly being TRBD1 (5 bases). Trimming shortened V by 0 bases and J by 2 bases, and 8 bases separated the two germline ends. The germline V gene encodes CDR1 SGHTS and CDR2 YDEGEE. The CDR3 is made up of 15 amino acids.